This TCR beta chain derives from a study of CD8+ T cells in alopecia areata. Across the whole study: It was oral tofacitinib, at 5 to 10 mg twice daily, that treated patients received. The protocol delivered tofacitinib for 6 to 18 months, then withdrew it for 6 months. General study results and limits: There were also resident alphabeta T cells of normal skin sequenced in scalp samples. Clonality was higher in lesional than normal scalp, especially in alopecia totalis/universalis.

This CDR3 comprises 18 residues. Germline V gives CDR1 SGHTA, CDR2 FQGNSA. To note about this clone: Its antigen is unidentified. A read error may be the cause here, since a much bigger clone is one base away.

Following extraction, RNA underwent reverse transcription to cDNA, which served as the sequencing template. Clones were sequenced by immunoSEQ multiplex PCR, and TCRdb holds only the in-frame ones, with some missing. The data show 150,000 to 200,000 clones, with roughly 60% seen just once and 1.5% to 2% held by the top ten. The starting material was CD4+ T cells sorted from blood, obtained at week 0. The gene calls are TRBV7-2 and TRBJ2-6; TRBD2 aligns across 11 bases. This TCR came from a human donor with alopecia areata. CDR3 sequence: CASSPIAGGLSGANVPTF. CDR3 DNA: TGTGCCAGCAGCCCGATAGCGGGGGGGCTCTCTGGGGCCAACGTCCCGACTTTC.